The entry below describes one T cell receptor beta chain. This sample is drawn from a study of T cells in Graves' hyperthyroidism and ophthalmopathy. RNA transcripts were the template for amplifying TCR beta CDR3 regions. First-round RT-PCR targeting the TCR CDR3 was performed with the HTBI primer set. TCRdb itself ran the multiplex PCR reads through MiXCR, one entry per CDR3 protein. Among some 490,000 distinct CDR3 sequences listed, roughly 15% were seen once. Germline values: CDR1 LGHNA, CDR2 YSLEER. V was shortened by 1 base and J by 1 base, with 10 bases between the two germline ends. The CDR3 has 15 residues.

This receptor was identified in a young woman with Graves' ophthalmopathy. Specimen: blood. V usage is TRBV4-3 and J usage is TRBJ1-2; D gene unclear. CDR3 nucleotide sequence: TGCGCCAGCAGCCAAGGATTTGGGAGTAACTATGGCTACACCTTC. It codes for CASSQGFGSNYGYTF.